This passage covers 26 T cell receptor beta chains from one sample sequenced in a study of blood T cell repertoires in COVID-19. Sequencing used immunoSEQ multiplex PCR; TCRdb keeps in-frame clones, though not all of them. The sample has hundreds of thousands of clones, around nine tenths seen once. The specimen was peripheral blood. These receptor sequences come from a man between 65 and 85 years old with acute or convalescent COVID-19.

The CDR3 reads CASTLSGVTGNTIYF. In DNA, the CDR3 is TGTGCCAGCACCCTAAGCGGGGTTACTGGAAACACCATATATTTT. This sequence joins TRBV6-5 and TRBJ1-3; no clear D gene. This CDR3 has 15 amino acids. V lost 7 bases to trimming and J lost 2 bases, with 15 bases between them. In germline, CDR1 is MNHEY, CDR2 SVGAGI.

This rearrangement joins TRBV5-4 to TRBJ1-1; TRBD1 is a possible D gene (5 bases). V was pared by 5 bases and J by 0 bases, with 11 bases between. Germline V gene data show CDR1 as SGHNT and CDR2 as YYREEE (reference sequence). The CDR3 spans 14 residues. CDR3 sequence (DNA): TGTGCCAGCAGACCGGGGGGGATGAACACTGAAGCTTTCTTT. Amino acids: CASRPGGMNTEAFF.

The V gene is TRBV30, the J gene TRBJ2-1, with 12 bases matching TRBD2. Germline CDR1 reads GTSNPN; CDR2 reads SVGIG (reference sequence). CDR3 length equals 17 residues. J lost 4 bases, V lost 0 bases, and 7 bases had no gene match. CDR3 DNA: TGTGCCTGGAGTGTAGCGACTAGCGGGGGAGGGTACAATGAGCAGTTCTTC. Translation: CAWSVATSGGGYNEQFF.

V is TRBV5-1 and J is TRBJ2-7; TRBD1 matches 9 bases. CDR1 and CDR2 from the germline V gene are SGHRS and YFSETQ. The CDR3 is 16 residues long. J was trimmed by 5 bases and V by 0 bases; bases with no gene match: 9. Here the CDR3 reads CASSLGAIQGANEQYF. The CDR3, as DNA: TGCGCCAGCAGCTTGGGGGCGATACAGGGGGCGAACGAGCAGTACTTC.

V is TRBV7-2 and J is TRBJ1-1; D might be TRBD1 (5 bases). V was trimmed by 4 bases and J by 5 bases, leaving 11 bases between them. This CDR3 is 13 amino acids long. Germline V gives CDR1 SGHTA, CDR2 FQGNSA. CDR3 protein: CASSSNGGTEAFF. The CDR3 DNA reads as TGTGCCAGCAGCTCGAATGGGGGGACTGAAGCTTTCTTT.

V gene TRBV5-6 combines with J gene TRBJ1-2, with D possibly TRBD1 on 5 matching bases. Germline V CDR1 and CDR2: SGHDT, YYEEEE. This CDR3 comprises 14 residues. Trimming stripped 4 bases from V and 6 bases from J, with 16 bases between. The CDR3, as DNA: TGTGCCAGCAGCCTATGGACACCGATCCATGGCTACACCTTC. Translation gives CASSLWTPIHGYTF.

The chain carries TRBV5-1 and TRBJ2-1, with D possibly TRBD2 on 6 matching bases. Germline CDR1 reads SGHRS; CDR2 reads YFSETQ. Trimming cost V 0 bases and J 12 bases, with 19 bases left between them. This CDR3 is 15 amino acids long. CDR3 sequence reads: CASSLGLAARGGQFF. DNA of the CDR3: TGCGCCAGCAGCTTGGGGCTAGCAGCCCGGGGAGGGCAGTTCTTC.

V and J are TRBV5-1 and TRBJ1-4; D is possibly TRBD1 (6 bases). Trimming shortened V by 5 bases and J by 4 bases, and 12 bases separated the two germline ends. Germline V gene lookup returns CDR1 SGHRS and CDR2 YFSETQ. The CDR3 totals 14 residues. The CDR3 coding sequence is TGCGCCAGCAGGGGAACAGGGATTAATGAAAAACTGTTTTTT. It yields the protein CASRGTGINEKLFF.

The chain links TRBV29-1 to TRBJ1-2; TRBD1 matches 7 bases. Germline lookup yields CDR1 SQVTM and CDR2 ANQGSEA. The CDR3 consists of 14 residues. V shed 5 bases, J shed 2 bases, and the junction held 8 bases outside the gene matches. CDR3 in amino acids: CSVPLWDRNYGYTF. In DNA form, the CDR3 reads TGCAGCGTTCCCCTTTGGGACAGAAACTATGGCTACACCTTC.

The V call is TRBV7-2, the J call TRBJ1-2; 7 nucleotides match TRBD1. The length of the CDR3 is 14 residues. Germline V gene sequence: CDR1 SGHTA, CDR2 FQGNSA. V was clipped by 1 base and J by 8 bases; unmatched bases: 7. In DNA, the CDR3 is TGTGCCAGCAGCTTAGGTAGAGGGGGCACCGGCTACACCTTC. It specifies CASSLGRGGTGYTF.

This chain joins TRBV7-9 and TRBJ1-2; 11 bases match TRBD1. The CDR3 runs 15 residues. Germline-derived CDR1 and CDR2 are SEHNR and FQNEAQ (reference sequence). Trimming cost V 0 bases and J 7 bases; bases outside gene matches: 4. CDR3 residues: CASSLAGQGAPGYTF. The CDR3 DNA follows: TGTGCCAGCAGCTTAGCTGGACAGGGGGCTCCTGGCTACACCTTC.

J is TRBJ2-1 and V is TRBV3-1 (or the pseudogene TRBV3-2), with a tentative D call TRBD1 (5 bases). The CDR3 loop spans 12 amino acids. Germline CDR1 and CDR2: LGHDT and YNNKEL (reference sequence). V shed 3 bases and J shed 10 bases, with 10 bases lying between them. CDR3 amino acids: CASSQSQVEQFF. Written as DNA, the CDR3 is TGTGCCAGCAGCCAGTCACAGGTCGAGCAGTTCTTC.

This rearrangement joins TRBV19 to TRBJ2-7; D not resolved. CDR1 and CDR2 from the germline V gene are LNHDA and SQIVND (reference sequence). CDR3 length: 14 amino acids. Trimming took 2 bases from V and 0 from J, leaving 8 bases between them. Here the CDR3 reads CASSISITSYEQYF. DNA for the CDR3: TGTGCCAGTAGTATAAGCATAACCTCCTACGAGCAGTACTTC.

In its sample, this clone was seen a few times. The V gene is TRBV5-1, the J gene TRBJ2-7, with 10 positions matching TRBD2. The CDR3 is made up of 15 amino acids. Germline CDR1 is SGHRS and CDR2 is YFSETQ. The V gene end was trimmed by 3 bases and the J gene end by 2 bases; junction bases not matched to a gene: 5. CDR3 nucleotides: TGCGCCAGCAGCTCTAGCGGGAGTCAAGCCTACGAGCAGTACTTC. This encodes CASSSSGSQAYEQYF.

Here the CDR3 reads CASSSRLYNEQFF. The CDR3 nucleotides read TGTGCCAGCAGTTCGCGGTTATACAATGAGCAGTTCTTC. The chain uses TRBV28 and TRBJ2-1; D not resolved. The CDR3 runs to 13 residues. With 4 bases removed from V and 4 bases from J, the gap between germline ends came to 8 bases. Germline assignment: CDR1 MDHEN and CDR2 SYDVKM.

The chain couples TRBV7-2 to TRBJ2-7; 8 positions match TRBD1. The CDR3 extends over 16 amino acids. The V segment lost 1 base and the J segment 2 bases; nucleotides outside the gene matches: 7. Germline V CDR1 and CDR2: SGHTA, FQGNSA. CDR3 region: CASSLESRGLAYEQYF. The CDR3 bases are TGTGCCAGCAGCTTAGAAAGCAGGGGGCTTGCCTACGAGCAGTACTTC.

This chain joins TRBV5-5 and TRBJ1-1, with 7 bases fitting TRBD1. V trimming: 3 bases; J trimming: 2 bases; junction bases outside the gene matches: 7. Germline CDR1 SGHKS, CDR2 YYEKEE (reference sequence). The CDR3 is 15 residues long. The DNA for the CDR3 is TGTGCCAGCAGCTACTCCGGGACAGTAAACACTGAAGCTTTCTTT. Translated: CASSYSGTVNTEAFF.

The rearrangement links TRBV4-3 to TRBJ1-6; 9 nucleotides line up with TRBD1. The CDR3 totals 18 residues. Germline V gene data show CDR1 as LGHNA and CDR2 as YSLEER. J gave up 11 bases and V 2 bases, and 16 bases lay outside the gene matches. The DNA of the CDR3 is TGCGCCAGCAGCCAAACTATGCTCGGGACAGGGTTGTGGACACCCCTCCACTTT. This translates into CASSQTMLGTGLWTPLHF.

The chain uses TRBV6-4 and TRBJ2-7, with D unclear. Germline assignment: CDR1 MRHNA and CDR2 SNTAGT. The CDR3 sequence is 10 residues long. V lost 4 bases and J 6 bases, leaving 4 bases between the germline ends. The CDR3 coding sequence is TGTGCCAGCAGTGTCCTCGAGCAGTACTTC. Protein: CASSVLEQYF.

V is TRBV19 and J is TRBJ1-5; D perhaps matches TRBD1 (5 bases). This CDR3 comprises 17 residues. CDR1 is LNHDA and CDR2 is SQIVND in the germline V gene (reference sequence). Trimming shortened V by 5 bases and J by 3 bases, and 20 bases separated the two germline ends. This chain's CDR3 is CASSPPVTPDNNQPQHF. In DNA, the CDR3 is TGTGCCAGTAGTCCTCCTGTCACACCGGACAACAATCAGCCCCAGCATTTT.

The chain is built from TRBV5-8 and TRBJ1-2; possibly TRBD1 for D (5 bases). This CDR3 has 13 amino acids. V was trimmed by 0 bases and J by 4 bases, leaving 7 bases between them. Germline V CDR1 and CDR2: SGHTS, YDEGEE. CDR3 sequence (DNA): TGTGCCAGCAGCTTGGACAGGAGCTATGGCTACACCTTC. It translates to CASSLDRSYGYTF.

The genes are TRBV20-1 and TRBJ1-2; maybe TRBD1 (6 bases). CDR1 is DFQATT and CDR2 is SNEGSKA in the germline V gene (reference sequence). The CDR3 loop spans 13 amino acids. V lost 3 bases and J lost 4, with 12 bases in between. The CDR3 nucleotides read TGCAGTGCTAGTGAGGGACATCCCTATGGCTACACCTTC. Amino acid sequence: CSASEGHPYGYTF.

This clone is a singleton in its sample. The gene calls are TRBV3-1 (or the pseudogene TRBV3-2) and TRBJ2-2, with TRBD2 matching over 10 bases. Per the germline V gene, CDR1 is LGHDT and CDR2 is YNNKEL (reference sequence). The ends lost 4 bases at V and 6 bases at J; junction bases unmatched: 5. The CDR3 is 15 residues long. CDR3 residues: CASSPGGTSAGELFF. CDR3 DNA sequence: TGTGCCAGCAGCCCAGGAGGGACTAGCGCCGGGGAGCTGTTTTTT.

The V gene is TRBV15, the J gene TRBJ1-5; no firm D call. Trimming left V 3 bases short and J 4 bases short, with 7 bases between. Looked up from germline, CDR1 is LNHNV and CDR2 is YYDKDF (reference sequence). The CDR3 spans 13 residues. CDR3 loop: CATSREVNQPQHF. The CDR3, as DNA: TGTGCCACCAGCAGGGAGGTTAATCAGCCCCAGCATTTT. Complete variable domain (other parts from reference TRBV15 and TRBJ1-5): DAMVIQNPRYQVTQFGKPVTLSCSQTLNHNVMYWYQQKSSQAPKLLFHYYDKDFNNEADTPDNFQSRRPNTSFCFLDIRSPGLGDTAMYLCATSREVNQPQHFGDGTRLSIL.

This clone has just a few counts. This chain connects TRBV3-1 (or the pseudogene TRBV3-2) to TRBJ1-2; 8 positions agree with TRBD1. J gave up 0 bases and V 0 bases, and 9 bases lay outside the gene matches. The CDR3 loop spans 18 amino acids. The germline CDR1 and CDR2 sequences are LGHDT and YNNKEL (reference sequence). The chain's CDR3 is CASSQDVRQGLSNYGYTF. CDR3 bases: TGTGCCAGCAGCCAAGACGTCCGACAGGGGCTCTCTAACTATGGCTACACCTTC.

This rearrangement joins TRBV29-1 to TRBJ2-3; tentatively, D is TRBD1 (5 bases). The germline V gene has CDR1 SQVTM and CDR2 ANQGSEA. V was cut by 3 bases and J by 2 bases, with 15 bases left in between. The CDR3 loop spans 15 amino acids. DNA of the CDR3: TGCAGCGTTGATGGGGCCTTTCCCATCACAGATACGCAGTATTTT. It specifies CSVDGAFPITDTQYF.